These T cell receptor beta chains were read from a single sample in a study of T cells in Graves' hyperthyroidism and ophthalmopathy. TCRdb used MiXCR to reprocess the multiplex PCR reads, holding one entry per CDR3 protein. The table includes 550,000 to 600,000 distinct CDR3 sequences, more than 45% detected once. Specimen: peripheral blood or thyroid tissue (not recorded which). These receptors were obtained from an adult woman with Graves' disease, either hyperthyroidism or ophthalmopathy (not recorded which). CDR3s leave out the opening cysteine and the closing phenylalanine or tryptophan. Clone size is stated in some rows and not others, as once, few, many or a class when expanded.

J gene | V gene | clone size | CDR3 protein
TRBJ1-1 | TRBV7-9 | NA | AIGRNTEAF
TRBJ2-7 | TRBV15 | few | ATGRGENSYEQY
TRBJ2-6 | TRBV2 | NA | ASSEGETLAGGSSGANVLT
TRBJ1-2 | TRBV12-5 | NA | ASGSDTGNT
TRBJ1-5 | TRBV20-1 | many | SAPSTGQPRPGQPQH
TRBJ2-6 | TRBV12-3/TRBV12-4 | many | ASSFRTSRAPSGANVLT
TRBJ2-2 | TRBV7-3 | NA | ASSLTGESREQF
TRBJ2-5 | TRBV2 | NA | ASSLDRRRETQY
TRBJ1-5 | TRBV7-8 | NA | ASSPLAGVMSNQPQH
TRBJ2-7 | TRBV4-1 | NA | ASSQDPGPSYEQY
TRBJ2-7 | TRBV29-1 | NA | STRQGTYEQY
TRBJ2-6 | TRBV6-5 | NA | ASSYPGTGANVLT
TRBJ2-5 | TRBV10-3 | many | AIRDNSGGETQY
TRBJ2-2 | TRBV5-1 | NA | ASSFPGQGNTGELF
TRBJ1-3 | TRBV2 | NA | ASSEELTGDTIY
TRBJ1-5 | TRBV12-5 | many | ASGLAKRYLPQH
TRBJ1-6 | TRBV6-1 | NA | ASSGQGRHSPLH
TRBJ1-2 | TRBV12-3/TRBV12-4 | NA | ASSLGTGDSGNT
TRBJ1-5 | TRBV10-3 | NA | AISEGHFSNQPQH
TRBJ2-7 | TRBV10-2 | many | ASRTGGTGYEQY
TRBJ2-7 | TRBV29-1 | NA | SVGTDATYEQY
TRBJ1-2 | TRBV12-3/TRBV12-4 | many | ASSLDSYYGYT